The clone carrying this TCR beta chain showed up just once. Its antigen is unidentified. CDR3 length: 16 amino acids. The germline V and J ends were trimmed by 4 bases and 7 bases, with 22 bases remaining between them. CDR1 and CDR2 (germline): SGHDN, FVKESK. These data come from a study of radiotherapy plus CTLA-4 blockade in lung cancer. Study outcomes and limitations: Blood saw expansion of tumor-derived TCR clones after radiotherapy plus ipilimumab. It was early blood T cell clone dynamics, with interferon-beta, that reportedly best predicted response.

Clones were read by immunoSEQ multiplex PCR, and TCRdb kept only the in-frame ones, dropping some. The sample includes over 75,000 clones, 80% to 90% seen only once; the top ten take more than 0.75%. Lung cancer patients with chemo-refractory metastatic non-small-cell disease were given focal radiation plus CTLA-4 blockade with ipilimumab. The receptor comes from a human donor with non-small cell lung cancer who had stable disease on radiotherapy plus ipilimumab. The J gene is TRBJ1-1, the V gene TRBV14; TRBD1 is a possible D gene (6 bases). Sequences were derived from peripheral blood, sampled from a patient treated with radiotherapy plus ipilimumab. The CDR3 protein is CASSRLRGAGLGEAFF. The CDR3 DNA reads TGTGCCAGCAGCCGTTTGCGGGGGGCGGGCCTCGGTGAAGCTTTCTTT.